Each of the 14 T cell receptor beta chains below was sequenced from the same sample in a study of CD8 T cells in Susac syndrome. Random-hexamer reverse transcription was applied to roughly 0.5 to 1 ug RNA. TCRdb reanalysed the immunoSEQ multiplex PCR reads using MiXCR and keeps one entry per CDR3 protein. The profile shows 150,000 to 160,000 distinct CDR3 sequences, just under 97% of them singletons. Specimen: CD8+ T cells from PBMCs. The receptors were sampled from a human donor with multiple sclerosis.

V usage is TRBV7-3 and J usage is TRBJ2-5; tentative D call: TRBD2 (6 bases). The V end was cut by 4 bases, the J end by 2 bases, with 11 bases between. CDR3 length: 14 amino acids. CDR1 SGHTA and CDR2 FQGTGA come from the germline V gene. The CDR3 nucleotides are TGTGCCAGCAGCTCGATGGGAGGTCAAGAGACCCAGTACTTC. Protein: CASSSMGGQETQYF. Full variable domain (missing parts from reference TRBV7-3 and TRBJ2-5): GAGVSQTPSNKVTEKGKYVELRCDPISGHTALYWYRQSLGQGPEFLIYFQGTGAADDSGLPNDRFFAVRPEGSVSTLKIQRTERGDSAVYLCASSSMGGQETQYFGPGTRLLVL.

The J gene is TRBJ2-1, the V gene TRBV29-1; 8 bases line up with TRBD2. Unmatched junction bases numbered 3, after V lost 3 bases and J lost 2 bases. The CDR3 runs 14 residues. Germline V CDR1 and CDR2: SQVTM, ANQGSEA. CDR3 DNA sequence: TGCAGCGTTGACGAACTAGCGGCCTACAATGAGCAGTTCTTC. Protein product: CSVDELAAYNEQFF.

The CDR3 bases are TGCGCCAGCAGTCCATGGGGACGGTACAATCAGCCCCAGCATTTT. It codes for CASSPWGRYNQPQHF. This chain connects TRBV23-1 to TRBJ1-5; D is possibly TRBD1 (5 bases). TRBV23-1 is an open reading frame, and its role is uncertain. The V end was cut by 4 bases, the J end by 3 bases, with 13 bases between. This CDR3 is 15 amino acids long.

The chain uses TRBV7-9 and TRBJ2-1; tentative D call: TRBD1 (6 bases). Germline V gene lookup returns CDR1 SEHNR and CDR2 FQNEAQ (reference sequence). The CDR3 sequence is 13 residues long. Trimming left V 8 bases short and J 3 bases short, with 11 bases between. The CDR3 DNA reads as TGTGCCAGCCTCGGGACAATCTACAATGAGCAGTTCTTC. Translating it yields CASLGTIYNEQFF.

The gene calls are TRBV7-9 and TRBJ2-7; D is uncertain. The germline V gene has CDR1 SEHNR and CDR2 FQNEAQ (reference sequence). This CDR3 has 12 amino acids. The ends were cut back, 8 bases at V and 1 base at J, with 9 bases in the middle. As DNA, the CDR3 is TGTGCCAGCGGGGTGGGGTCCTACGAGCAGTACTTC. It encodes CASGVGSYEQYF.

The V and J genes are TRBV3-1 and TRBJ2-5; 7 bases agree with TRBD2. Germline assignment: CDR1 LGHDT and CDR2 YNNKEL (reference sequence). The CDR3 extends over 16 amino acids. Germline trimming cut 2 bases from V and 5 bases from J; bases unmatched to any gene: 11. The CDR3 nucleotides are TGTGCCAGCAGCCAATCACCGGGGGGTGAATGGGAGACCCAGTACTTC. It codes for CASSQSPGGEWETQYF.

J is TRBJ2-5 and V is TRBV30; TRBD2 agrees at 7 bases. There are 15 residues in the CDR3. V shed 1 base and J 2 bases; nucleotides not matched to a gene: 7. The V gene's germline CDR1 is GTSNPN and CDR2 SVGIG (reference sequence). In DNA, the CDR3 is TGTGCCTGGAGTGCCACGGGGGGTTTTCAAGAGACCCAGTACTTC. The encoded protein is CAWSATGGFQETQYF. Combining the CDR3 with reference TRBV30 and TRBJ2-5 gives the whole variable domain SQTIHQWPATLVQPVGSPLSLECTVEGTSNPNLYWYRQAAGRGLQLLFYSVGIGQISSEVPQNLSASRPQDRQFILSSKKLLLSDSGFYLCAWSATGGFQETQYFGPGTRLLVL.

V gene TRBV4-1 combines with J gene TRBJ2-1, with D perhaps TRBD1 or TRBD2 (5 bases each). Deletions cut 2 bases from V and 3 bases from J, with 17 bases between. Germline lookup yields CDR1 MGHRA and CDR2 YSYEKL. This CDR3 is built from 17 residues. The CDR3 sequence is CASSQLHQGGGYNEQFF. The CDR3 nucleotides are TGCGCCAGCAGCCAACTACACCAGGGTGGGGGCTACAATGAGCAGTTCTTC.

The chain uses TRBV20-1 and TRBJ1-2, with D uncertain. From germline, CDR1 is DFQATT and CDR2 SNEGSKA (reference sequence). The V end was cut by 6 bases, the J end by 9 bases, with 20 bases between. The CDR3 spans 13 residues. The CDR3: CSAPQGPEGSYTF. As DNA, the CDR3 is TGCAGTGCCCCCCAAGGACCCGAAGGGAGCTACACCTTC.

The CDR3 reads CASRVKTGDRTGEQYF. CDR3 DNA: TGTGCCAGCAGAGTTAAAACAGGGGACCGGACGGGGGAGCAGTACTTC. The rearrangement links TRBV7-9 to TRBJ2-7; 7 bases are a match to TRBD1. Germline CDR1 SEHNR, CDR2 FQNEAQ (reference sequence). J lost 7 bases, V lost 6 bases, and 18 bases had no gene match. CDR3 size: 16 residues.

This clonotype was counted a single time. J is TRBJ1-4 and V is TRBV7-3; weak D call: TRBD1 (6 bases). The V end lost 0 bases, the J end lost 7 bases, and 12 bases lay between the germline ends. CDR1 is SGHTA, CDR2 FQGTGA, per germline. The CDR3 is made up of 15 amino acids. CDR3 in DNA: TGTGCCAGCAGCTTAACCGGGGGCTTAGGTGAAAAACTGTTTTTT. It codes for CASSLTGGLGEKLFF.

J is TRBJ2-5 and V is TRBV7-2, with TRBD2 matching 9 bases. CDR3 length: 16 residues. V shed 3 bases, J shed 0 bases, and the junction held 5 bases outside the gene matches. CDR1 SGHTA and CDR2 FQGNSA come from the germline V gene. The CDR3 DNA sequence: TGTGCCAGCAGCTTGCCGGAGCGGGGGGACCAAGAGACCCAGTACTTC. Translated, it gives CASSLPERGDQETQYF.

This clonotype was seen only once. This chain joins TRBV20-1 and TRBJ1-2; D perhaps matches TRBD1 (5 bases). Germline CDR1 reads DFQATT; CDR2 reads SNEGSKA (reference sequence). The V gene lost 0 bases and the J gene lost 4 bases, with 12 bases spanning the gap. This CDR3 has 14 residues. CDR3: CSAREWDSGYGYTF. The CDR3 bases are TGCAGTGCTAGAGAGTGGGACTCGGGCTATGGCTACACCTTC.

The V gene is TRBV3-1, the J gene TRBJ2-1; 7 bases agree with TRBD2. The CDR3 is made up of 15 amino acids. The V gene's germline CDR1 is LGHDT and CDR2 YNNKEL (reference sequence). Trimming removed 3 bases from V and 9 bases from J; junction bases left unmatched: 11. In nucleotides, the CDR3 is TGTGCCAGCAGCCATGTCTTGCGGGGGATAGGTGAGCAGTTCTTC. Translation: CASSHVLRGIGEQFF.